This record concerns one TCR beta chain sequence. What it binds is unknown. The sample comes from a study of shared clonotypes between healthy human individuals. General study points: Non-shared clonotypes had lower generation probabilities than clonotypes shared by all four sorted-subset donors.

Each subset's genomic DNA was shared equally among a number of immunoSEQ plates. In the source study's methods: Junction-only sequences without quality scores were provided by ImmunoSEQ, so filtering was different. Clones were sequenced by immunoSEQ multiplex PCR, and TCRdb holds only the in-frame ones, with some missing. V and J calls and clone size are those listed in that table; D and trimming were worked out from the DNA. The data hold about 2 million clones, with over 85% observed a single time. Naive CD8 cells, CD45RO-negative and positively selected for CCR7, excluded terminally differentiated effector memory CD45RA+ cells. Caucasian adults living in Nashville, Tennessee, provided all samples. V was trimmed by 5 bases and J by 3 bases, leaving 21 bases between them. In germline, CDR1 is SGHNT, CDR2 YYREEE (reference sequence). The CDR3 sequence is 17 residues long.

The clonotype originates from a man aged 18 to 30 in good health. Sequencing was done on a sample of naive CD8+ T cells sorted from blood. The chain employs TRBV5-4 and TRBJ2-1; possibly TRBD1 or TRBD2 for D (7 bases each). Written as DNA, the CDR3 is TGTGCCAGCAGACCCGACCAGGGGGGGTTTGACTACAATGAGCAGTTCTTC. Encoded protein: CASRPDQGGFDYNEQFF.